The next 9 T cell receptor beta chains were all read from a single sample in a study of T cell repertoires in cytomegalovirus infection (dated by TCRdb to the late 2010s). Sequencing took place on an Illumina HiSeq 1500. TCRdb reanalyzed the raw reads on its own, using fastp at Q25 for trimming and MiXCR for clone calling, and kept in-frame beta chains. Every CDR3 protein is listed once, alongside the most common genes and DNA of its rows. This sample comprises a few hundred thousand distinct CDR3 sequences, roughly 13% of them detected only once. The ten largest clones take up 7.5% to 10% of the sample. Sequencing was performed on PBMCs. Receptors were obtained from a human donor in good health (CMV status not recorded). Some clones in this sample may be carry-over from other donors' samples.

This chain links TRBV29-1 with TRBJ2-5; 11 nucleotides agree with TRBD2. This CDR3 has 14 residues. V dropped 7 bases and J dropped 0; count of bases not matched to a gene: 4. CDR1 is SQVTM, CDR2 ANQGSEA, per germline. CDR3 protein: CSGASGGYQETQYF. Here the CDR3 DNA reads TGCAGCGGCGCTAGCGGGGGGTACCAAGAGACCCAGTACTTC.

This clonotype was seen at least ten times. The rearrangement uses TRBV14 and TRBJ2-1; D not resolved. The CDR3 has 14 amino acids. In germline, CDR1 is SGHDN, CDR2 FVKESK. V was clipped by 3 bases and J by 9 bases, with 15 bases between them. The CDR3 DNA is TGTGCCAGCAGCCAGAGTTCCCGGACGGGTGAGCAGTTCTTC. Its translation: CASSQSSRTGEQFF.

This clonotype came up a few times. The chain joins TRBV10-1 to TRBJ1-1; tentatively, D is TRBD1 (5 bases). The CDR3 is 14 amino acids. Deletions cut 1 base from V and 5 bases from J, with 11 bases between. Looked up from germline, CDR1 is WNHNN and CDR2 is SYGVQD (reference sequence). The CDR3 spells CASSEYRTGTEAFF. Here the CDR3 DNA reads TGCGCCAGCAGTGAGTACAGGACGGGGACTGAAGCTTTCTTT.

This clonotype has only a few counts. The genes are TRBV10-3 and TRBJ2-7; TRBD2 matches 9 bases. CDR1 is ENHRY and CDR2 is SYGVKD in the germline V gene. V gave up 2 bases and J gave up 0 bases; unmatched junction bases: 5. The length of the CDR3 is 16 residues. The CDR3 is CAISEPSGISSYEQYF. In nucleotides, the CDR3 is TGTGCCATCAGTGAGCCTAGCGGGATCAGCTCCTACGAGCAGTACTTC.

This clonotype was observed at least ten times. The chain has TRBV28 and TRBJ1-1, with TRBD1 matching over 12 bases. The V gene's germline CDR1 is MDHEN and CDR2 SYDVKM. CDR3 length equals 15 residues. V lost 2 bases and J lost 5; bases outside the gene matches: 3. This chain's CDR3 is CASSLGGQGATEAFF. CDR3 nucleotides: TGTGCCAGCAGTTTAGGGGGACAGGGGGCGACTGAAGCTTTCTTT.

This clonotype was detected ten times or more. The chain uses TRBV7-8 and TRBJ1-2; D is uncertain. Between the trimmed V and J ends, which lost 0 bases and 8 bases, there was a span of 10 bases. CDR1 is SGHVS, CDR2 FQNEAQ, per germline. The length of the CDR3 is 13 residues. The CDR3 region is CASSLAWERGYTF. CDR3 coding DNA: TGTGCCAGCAGCTTAGCGTGGGAGCGCGGCTACACCTTC.

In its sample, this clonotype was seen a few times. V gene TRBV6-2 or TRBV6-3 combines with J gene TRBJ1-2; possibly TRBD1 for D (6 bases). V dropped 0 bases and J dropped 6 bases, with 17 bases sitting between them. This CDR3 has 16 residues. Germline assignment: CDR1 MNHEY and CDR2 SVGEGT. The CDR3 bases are TGTGCCAGCAGTTACTCGGGACACAGGCTCGGCGATGGCTACACCTTC. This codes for CASSYSGHRLGDGYTF.

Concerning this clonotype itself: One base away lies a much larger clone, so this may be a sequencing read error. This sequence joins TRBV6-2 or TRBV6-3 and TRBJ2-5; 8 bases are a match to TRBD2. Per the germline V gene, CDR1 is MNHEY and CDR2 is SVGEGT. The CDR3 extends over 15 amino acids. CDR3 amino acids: CTSSYSRAGDETQYF. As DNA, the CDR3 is TGTACCAGCAGTTACTCTAGAGCGGGAGACGAGACCCAGTACTTC.

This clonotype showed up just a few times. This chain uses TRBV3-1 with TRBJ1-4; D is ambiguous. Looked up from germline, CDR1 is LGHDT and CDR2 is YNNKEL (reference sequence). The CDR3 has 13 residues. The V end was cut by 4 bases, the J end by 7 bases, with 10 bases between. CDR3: CASSLEGVEKLFF. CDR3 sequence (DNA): TGTGCCAGCAGCCTGGAGGGAGTTGAAAAACTGTTTTTT.